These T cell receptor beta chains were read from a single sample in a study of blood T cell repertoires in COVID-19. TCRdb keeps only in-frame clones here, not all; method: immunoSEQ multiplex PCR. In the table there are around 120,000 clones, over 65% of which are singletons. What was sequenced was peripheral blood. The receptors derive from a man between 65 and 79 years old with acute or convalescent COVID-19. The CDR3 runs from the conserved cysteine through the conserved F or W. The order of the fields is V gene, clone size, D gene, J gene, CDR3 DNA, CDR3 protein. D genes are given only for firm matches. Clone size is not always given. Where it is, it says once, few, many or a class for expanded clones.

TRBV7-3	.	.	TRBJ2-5	TGTGCCAGCAGCCCCAGCTTGGGGGGGCCTCTAGAGACCCAGTACTTC	CASSPSLGGPLETQYF
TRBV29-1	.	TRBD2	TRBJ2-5	TGCAGCCGCGACGGGAGGGATGTGGAGACCCAGTACTTC	CSRDGRDVETQYF
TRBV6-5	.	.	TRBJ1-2	TGTGCCAGCAGGGGCAGGGAATTCTATGGCTACACCTTC	CASRGREFYGYTF
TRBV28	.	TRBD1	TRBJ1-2	TGTGCCAGCAGTTTCCCGGACAGGGGAGGCTACACCTTC	CASSFPDRGGYTF
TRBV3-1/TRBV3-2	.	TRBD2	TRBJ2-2	TGTGCCAGCAGTTTAGCGGGAAGCGGGGAGCTGTTTTTT	CASSLAGSGELFF
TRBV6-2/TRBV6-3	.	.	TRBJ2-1	TGTGCCAGCAGTTACTCTCGGGTGGACCAGCGGTGGGAGCAGTTCTTC	CASSYSRVDQRWEQFF
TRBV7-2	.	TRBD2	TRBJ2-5	TGTGCCAGCAGCCCTAATCTAGCGGCCCAAGAGACCCAGTACTTC	CASSPNLAAQETQYF
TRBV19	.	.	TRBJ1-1	TGTGCCAGTAGTTCCTCCCCCGGCACTGAAGCTTTCTTT	CASSSSPGTEAFF
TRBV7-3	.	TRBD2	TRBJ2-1	TGTGCCAGCAGCTCGGGACTAGCGGGGGGCAATGAGCAGTTCTTC	CASSSGLAGGNEQFF
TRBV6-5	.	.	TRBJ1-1	TGTGCCAGCAGTTACTCGTCTTCCCCGGGGGACACTGAAGCTTTCTTT	CASSYSSSPGDTEAFF
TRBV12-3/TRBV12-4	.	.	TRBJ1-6	TGTGCCAGCAGTACTGAATATAATTCACCCCTCCACTTT	CASSTEYNSPLHF
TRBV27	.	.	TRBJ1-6	TGTGCCAGCAGTTTGCAGGGGCCCCTCTTTAATTCACCCCTCCACTTT	CASSLQGPLFNSPLHF
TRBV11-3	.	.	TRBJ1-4	TGTGCCAGCAGCTTAGAGACAGCTGCAACTAATGAAAAACTGTTTTTT	CASSLETAATNEKLFF
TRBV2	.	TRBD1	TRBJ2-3	TGTGCCACCCAAGAGGGACAGGGGCCGGCAGATACGCAGTATTTT	CATQEGQGPADTQYF
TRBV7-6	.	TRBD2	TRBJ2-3	TGTGCCAGCAGCTCGTCCCTTAGCGGGGCGGGGGATACGCAGTATTTT	CASSSSLSGAGDTQYF
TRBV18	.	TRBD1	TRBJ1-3	TGTGCCAGCTCCCCCGGGACAGCTGGAAACACCATATATTTT	CASSPGTAGNTIYF
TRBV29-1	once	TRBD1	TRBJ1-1	TGCAGCGTTGATGGGGGGACAGTCCAGGGCACTGAAGCTTTCTTT	CSVDGGTVQGTEAFF
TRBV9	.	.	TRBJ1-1	TGTGCCAGCAGCCCCCGGGGAACTGAAGCTTTCTTT	CASSPRGTEAFF
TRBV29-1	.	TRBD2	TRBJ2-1	TGCAGCGTTGTCTGGGCTAGCGGGGGTTTCTACAATGAGCAGTTCTTC	CSVVWASGGFYNEQFF
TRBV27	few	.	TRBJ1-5	TGTGCCAGCAGTCCCCATAGCAATCAGCCCCAGCATTTT	CASSPHSNQPQHF
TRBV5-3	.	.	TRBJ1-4	TGTGCCAGAAGCCCCCCCCGGGTTTTCGATGAAAAACTGTTTTTT	CARSPPRVFDEKLFF
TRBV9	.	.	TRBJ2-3	TGTGCCAGCAGCGTTAGCGATCTGGGCACAGATACGCAGTATTTT	CASSVSDLGTDTQYF
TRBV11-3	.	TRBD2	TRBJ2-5	TGTGCCAGCAGCTTAGGGCTAGCGGGGACTCAAGAGACCCAGTACTTC	CASSLGLAGTQETQYF
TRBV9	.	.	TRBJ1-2	TGTGCCAGCAGCGGGTCGGATGGCTACACCTTC	CASSGSDGYTF
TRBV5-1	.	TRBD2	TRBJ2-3	TGCGCCAGCAGACGGACTAGCGGGATCACAGATACGCAGTATTTT	CASRRTSGITDTQYF
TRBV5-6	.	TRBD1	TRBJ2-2	TGTGCCAGCAGCTTGGGACCGCACCACAGGGGCCCGGGTACCGGGGAGCTGTTTTTT	CASSLGPHHRGPGTGELFF
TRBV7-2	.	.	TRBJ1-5	TGTGCCAGCAGACGAGACAGTCAGCCCCAGCATTTT	CASRRDSQPQHF
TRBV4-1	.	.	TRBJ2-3	TGCGCCAGCAGCCAAGCTGAGCGGAGCTTCACAGATACGCAGTATTTT	CASSQAERSFTDTQYF
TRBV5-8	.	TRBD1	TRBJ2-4	TGTGCCAGCAGCCCGAGGGGGCAACAGTACTTC	CASSPRGQQYF
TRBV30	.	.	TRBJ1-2	TGTGCCTGTCCCTCGGGGGGGACCTCGGGTGGCTACACCTTC	CACPSGGTSGGYTF
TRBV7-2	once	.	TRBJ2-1	TGTGCCAGCAGCTTAGGGACTCGATACAATGAGCAGTTCTTC	CASSLGTRYNEQFF
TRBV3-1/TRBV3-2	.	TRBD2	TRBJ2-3	TGTGCCAGCAGCCGGGACTATAGCACAGATACGCAGTATTTT	CASSRDYSTDTQYF
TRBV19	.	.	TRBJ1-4	TGTGCCAGTAGTGCAGGGACTGCAACTAATGAAAAACTGTTTTTT	CASSAGTATNEKLFF
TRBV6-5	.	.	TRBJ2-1	TGTGCCAGCAGTTCTAATCCCCCCTCCTACAATGAGCAGTTCTTC	CASSSNPPSYNEQFF
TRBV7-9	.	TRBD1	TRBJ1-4	TGTGCCAGCAGCTTAGCCAGGGGGAATGAAAAACTGTTTTTT	CASSLARGNEKLFF
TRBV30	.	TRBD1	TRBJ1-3	TGTGCCTGGAGTGGGGACAGGGATCGGGGAAACACCATATATTTT	CAWSGDRDRGNTIYF
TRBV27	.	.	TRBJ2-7	TGTGCCAGCAGCGAAACAGGGTGGTACGAGCAGTACTTC	CASSETGWYEQYF
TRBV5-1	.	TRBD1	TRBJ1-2	TGCGCCAGCAGCTCCCGGGACAGCCCTCCAGGGGGCTACACCTTC	CASSSRDSPPGGYTF
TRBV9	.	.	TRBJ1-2	TGTGCCAGCAGCGTAGAGGCGTCCGTCAGCGGCCACTATGGCTACACCTTC	CASSVEASVSGHYGYTF
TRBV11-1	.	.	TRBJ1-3	TGTGCCAGCAGCCCAAAGCCTGGAAACACCATATATTTT	CASSPKPGNTIYF
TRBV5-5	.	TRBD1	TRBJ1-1	TGTGCCAGCAGCTTAAGCCTGAATACAGGGGGAACTGAAGCTTTCTTT	CASSLSLNTGGTEAFF
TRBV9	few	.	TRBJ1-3	TGTGCCAGCAGCGGCGATTCTAACACCATATATTTT	CASSGDSNTIYF
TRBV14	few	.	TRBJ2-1	TGTGCCAGCAGCCTGGGGATAGGGGAACTAATATACAATGAGCAGTTCTTC	CASSLGIGELIYNEQFF
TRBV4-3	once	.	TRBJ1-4	TGCGCCAGCAGCCAAGATCAGGGGAGAGAAAAACTGTTTTTT	CASSQDQGREKLFF
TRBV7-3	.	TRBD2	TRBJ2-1	TGTGCCAGCAGCTTAGGTCTAGCGGGGGCTGAGCAGTTCTTC	CASSLGLAGAEQFF
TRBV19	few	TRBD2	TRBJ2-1	TGTGCCAGTAGTATAACTAGCGTGCCTAATAGTGAGCAGTTCTTC	CASSITSVPNSEQFF
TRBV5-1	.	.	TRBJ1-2	TGCGCCAGCAGCTGGGGGGGGACCCCGAGGAACTATGGCTACACCTTC	CASSWGGTPRNYGYTF
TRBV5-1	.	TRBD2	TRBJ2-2	TGCGCCAGCAGGGGACTAGCGGGACCGAACACCGGGGAGCTGTTTTTT	CASRGLAGPNTGELFF
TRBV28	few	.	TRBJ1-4	TGTGCCAGCTGCCCGCGGGTTTCGGGACTATTGTTTTTT	CASCPRVSGLLFF
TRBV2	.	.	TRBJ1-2	TGTGCCAGCAGTGCACCTTCGCCCGGGAGCTATGGCTACACCTTC	CASSAPSPGSYGYTF
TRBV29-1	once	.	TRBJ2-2	TGCAGCGTTGGGTGGGGGGCGAACACCGGGGAGCTGTTTTTT	CSVGWGANTGELFF
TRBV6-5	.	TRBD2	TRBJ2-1	TGTGCCAGCAAGAGGACGGGAGGAATCTGGGATGAGCAGTTCTTC	CASKRTGGIWDEQFF
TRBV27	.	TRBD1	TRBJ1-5	TGTGCCAGCAGTTGGACAGGGGGGAATCAGCCCCAGCATTTT	CASSWTGGNQPQHF
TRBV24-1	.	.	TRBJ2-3	TGTGCCACCAGTGACTTCTCTCGGAGGGAGGGGGGGGCAGATACGCAGTATTTT	CATSDFSRREGGADTQYF
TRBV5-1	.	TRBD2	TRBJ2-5	TGCGCCAGCAGCTTGGCGGGGGGGGAGACCCAGTACTTC	CASSLAGGETQYF
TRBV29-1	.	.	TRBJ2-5	TGCAGCGTCCGGACAGTGCTCCAAGAGACCCAGTACTTC	CSVRTVLQETQYF
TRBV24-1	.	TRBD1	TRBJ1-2	TGTGCCACCAGTGCACCGGGACAGGGTATCTATGGCTACACCTTC	CATSAPGQGIYGYTF